This T cell receptor beta chain was profiled in a study of blood T cells in healthy people across ages. A sample-barcoded 5' primer and a J-beta primer mix were used in a second PCR of about 7 to 11 cycles. Each of the cDNA molecules was tagged by a template-switch adaptor with 12 random nucleotides. TCRdb re-called the 5' RACE reads through MiXCR, storing one row per CDR3 protein. The data contain 700,000 to 1,000,000 distinct CDR3 sequences, 40% to 50% of them singletons. V trimming: 11 bases; J trimming: 8 bases; junction bases outside the gene matches: 9. Germline CDR1 and CDR2: SEHNR and FQNEAQ (reference sequence). This CDR3 spans 13 amino acids. Donors each provided 8 to 10 milliliters of peripheral blood.

This sequence originates from a man aged 60-69 years in good health. The chain couples TRBV7-9 to TRBJ2-1; 10 nucleotides align to TRBD1. The specimen sequenced was blood. The CDR3 is CALGQGGRDEQFF. For the CDR3, the DNA is TGTGCCCTCGGACAGGGGGGTCGGGATGAGCAGTTCTTC.